What follows describes a single TCR beta chain. Antigen unknown. Germline CDR1 is LGHNA and CDR2 is YNFKEQ. V was shortened by 7 bases and J by 5 bases, with 18 bases between the two germline ends. The length of the CDR3 is 15 residues. The sample originates from a study of T cells in Graves' hyperthyroidism and ophthalmopathy. From RNA transcripts, TCR beta CDR3 regions were amplified. A first-round RT-PCR of the TCR CDR3 used the HTBI primer set. Each CDR3 protein gets one entry after TCRdb re-called the multiplex PCR reads with MiXCR. The data contain about 770,000 distinct CDR3 sequences, 18% of them singletons. General study points: Before onset, by a median of around six months, the model predicted ophthalmopathy.

The study enrolled patients aged 18 to 65 with newly diagnosed hyperthyroidism of under 2 months' duration. For the diagnoses, clinical symptoms, serum thyroxine and TRAb, thyroid ultrasound and orbital computed tomography were used. An approximately 10 ml volume of fresh peripheral blood provided the PBMCs. The sequencing input was blood. The sequence came from a woman aged 50 to 60 with Graves' hyperthyroidism that later progressed to Graves' ophthalmopathy. The chain carries TRBV4-2 and TRBJ2-4; TRBD1 is a possible D gene (6 bases). The CDR3 region has the DNA TGTGCCAGCACCCAGATGGAGGCAGGGGAAAACATTCAGTACTTC. It is translated as CASTQMEAGENIQYF.